This TCR beta chain is from a study of regulatory T cells in long-lasting Graves disease. Unmatched junction bases numbered 3, after V lost 3 bases and J lost 3 bases. The V gene's germline CDR1 is SGHTA and CDR2 FQGNSA. This CDR3 is built from 16 residues. TCR beta libraries were built with iRepertoire HTBI primers and Arm-PCR of CDR3 regions. TCRdb used MiXCR to reprocess the multiplex PCR reads, holding one entry per CDR3 protein. The sample records roughly 430,000 distinct CDR3 sequences, 16% being singletons. Time point: newly diagnosed GD, antithyroid drugs for less than 3 months. After RNA was extracted from PBMCs, the TCR library was made from it. These data were likewise used in another study, on T cells in Graves' hyperthyroidism and ophthalmopathy. This second study notes: HTBI primers were used for first-round RT-PCR of the TCR CDR3.

V usage is TRBV7-2 and J usage is TRBJ2-3; 13 nucleotides line up with TRBD2. This sequence originates from a woman aged 25-40 years with Graves disease. The sample was peripheral blood mononuclear cells (PBMCs), taken at new diagnosis, from a patient treated with antithyroid drugs. The CDR3 region has the DNA TGTGCCAGCAGCTTCGGACTAGCGGGAGTGACAGATACGCAGTATTTT. Its protein product is CASSFGLAGVTDTQYF.